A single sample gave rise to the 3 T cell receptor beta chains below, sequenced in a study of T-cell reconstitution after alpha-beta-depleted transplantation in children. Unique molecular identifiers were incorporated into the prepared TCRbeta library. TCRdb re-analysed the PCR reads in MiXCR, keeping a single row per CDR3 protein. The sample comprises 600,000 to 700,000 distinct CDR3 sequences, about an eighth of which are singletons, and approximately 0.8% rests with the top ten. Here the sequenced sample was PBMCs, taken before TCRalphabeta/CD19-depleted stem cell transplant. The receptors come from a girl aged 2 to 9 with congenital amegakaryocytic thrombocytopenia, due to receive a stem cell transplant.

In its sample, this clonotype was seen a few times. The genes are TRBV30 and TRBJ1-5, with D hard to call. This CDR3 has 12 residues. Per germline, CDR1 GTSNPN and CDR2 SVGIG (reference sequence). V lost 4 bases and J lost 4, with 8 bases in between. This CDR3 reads CAWTLYNQPQHF. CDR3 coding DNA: TGTGCCTGGACCCTATATAATCAGCCCCAGCATTTT.

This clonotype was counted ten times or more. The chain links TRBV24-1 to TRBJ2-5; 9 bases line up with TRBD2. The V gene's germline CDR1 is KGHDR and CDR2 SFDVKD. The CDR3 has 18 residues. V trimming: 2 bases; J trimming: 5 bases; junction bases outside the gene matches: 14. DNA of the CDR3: TGTGCCACCAGTGATTCAAACCCCAAAGCGGGAGGACTCGAGACCCAGTACTTC. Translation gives CATSDSNPKAGGLETQYF.

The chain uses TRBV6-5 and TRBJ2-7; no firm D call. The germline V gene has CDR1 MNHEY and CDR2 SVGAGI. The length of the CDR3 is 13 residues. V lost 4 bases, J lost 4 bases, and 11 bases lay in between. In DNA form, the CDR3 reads TGTGCCAGCAGTTCGGTCGAGATTTACGAGCAGTACTTC. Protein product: CASSSVEIYEQYF.